Following are 27 T cell receptor beta chains from one sample sequenced in a study of blood T cell repertoires in COVID-19. The data were produced by immunoSEQ multiplex PCR, yet TCRdb's version contains in-frame clones alone and is incomplete. The sample lists 70,000 to 100,000 clones; around 92% were seen once. Sample: peripheral blood. These receptors were taken from a man between 50 and 59 years old with COVID-19, enrolled during active disease.

This sequence joins TRBV10-2 and TRBJ2-7, with 8 positions matching TRBD2. Germline CDR1 and CDR2: WSHSY and SAAADI. The CDR3 is 12 residues long. After removal of 6 bases from V and 5 bases from J, the junction contained 3 bases not matched to a gene. The CDR3 nucleotides read TGCGCCAGCAGCGGGGGGGCAGACGAGCAGTACTTC. As protein: CASSGGADEQYF.

For the CDR3, the DNA is TGTGCCAGCAGTTTAGGGGGCAGGTACAATGAGCAGTTCTTC. It yields the protein CASSLGGRYNEQFF. The genes are TRBV28 and TRBJ2-1; TRBD1 might be the D (6 bases). Looked up from germline, CDR1 is MDHEN and CDR2 is SYDVKM. V shed 2 bases and J shed 4 bases, with 9 bases lying between them. This CDR3 comprises 14 residues.

The chain joins TRBV19 to TRBJ2-5; weak D call: TRBD2 (6 bases). V was clipped by 5 bases and J by 5 bases, with 12 bases between them. The CDR3 sequence is 13 residues long. CDR1 and CDR2 (germline): LNHDA, SQIVND (reference sequence). The CDR3 bases are TGTGCCAGTAGTGCGGGGTCCAGGGAGACCCAGTACTTC. Its protein is CASSAGSRETQYF.

This clone was observed once. This chain joins TRBV6-5 and TRBJ1-2; TRBD1 matches at 7 bases. Unmatched junction bases numbered 2, after V lost 0 bases and J lost 1 base. The CDR3 runs to 15 residues. Germline V gene lookup returns CDR1 MNHEY and CDR2 SVGAGI. CDR3 in amino acids: CASSYSGTDNYGYTF. CDR3 DNA sequence: TGTGCCAGCAGTTACTCCGGGACAGATAACTATGGCTACACCTTC.

This chain's CDR3 is CASSLLGTGMKHF. The CDR3 coding sequence is TGTGCCAGCAGCTTATTGGGGACAGGGATGAAGCATTTT. V gene TRBV7-8 combines with J gene TRBJ1-5, with 9 bases identical to TRBD1. CDR1 and CDR2 (germline): SGHVS, FQNEAQ. This CDR3 is built from 13 residues. The ends lost 2 bases at V and 14 bases at J; junction bases unmatched: 7.

This chain links TRBV12-3 or TRBV12-4 with TRBJ1-1; D ambiguous. This CDR3 comprises 12 residues. Deletions cut 5 bases from V and 3 bases from J, with 7 bases between. CDR3 sequence: CASSLFYTEAFF. As DNA, the CDR3 is TGTGCCAGCAGTCTGTTTTACACTGAAGCTTTCTTT.

The chain couples TRBV11-2 to TRBJ2-5, with 8 bases matching TRBD1. The length of the CDR3 is 15 residues. Per the germline V gene, CDR1 is SGHAT and CDR2 is FQNNGV. With V trimmed by 6 bases and J by 9 bases, 15 bases remained unmatched. CDR3 sequence (DNA): TGTGCCAGCAGTCGAGGACAGGGTAATGGTATGGCCCAGTACTTC. Residues: CASSRGQGNGMAQYF.

This clone was counted a single time. The genes are TRBV7-9 and TRBJ1-6, with 11 bases identical to TRBD1. This CDR3 has 17 residues. Germline CDR1 and CDR2: SEHNR and FQNEAQ (reference sequence). V dropped 4 bases and J dropped 8; count of bases not matched to a gene: 10. The CDR3 coding sequence is TGTGCCAGCAGCTCACCGGACAGGGGGCAATCAGATTCACCCCTCCACTTT. This encodes CASSSPDRGQSDSPLHF.

This clone was picked up one time. J is TRBJ2-5 and V is TRBV2; the match to TRBD1 covers 8 bases. The CDR3 has 13 residues. The V gene's germline CDR1 is SNHLY and CDR2 FYNNEI. After removal of 9 bases from V and 5 bases from J, the junction contained 8 bases not matched to a gene. CDR3 in DNA: TGTGCCAGAGGGGACAGGTCGCACGAGACCCAGTACTTC. It is translated as CARGDRSHETQYF.

This rearrangement joins TRBV7-9 to TRBJ1-2, with D unresolved. Germline V CDR1 and CDR2: SEHNR, FQNEAQ (reference sequence). The germline V and J ends were trimmed by 3 bases and 4 bases, with 9 bases remaining between them. This CDR3 has 13 amino acids. In DNA, the CDR3 is TGTGCCAGCAGCTTCCGGGGAGGCTATGGCTACACCTTC. Translation gives CASSFRGGYGYTF.

This clone was detected once. This chain connects TRBV5-1 to TRBJ1-5, with a tentative D call TRBD1 (6 bases). Per germline, CDR1 SGHRS and CDR2 YFSETQ. CDR3 length equals 14 residues. Trimming took 4 bases from V and 1 from J, leaving 9 bases between them. DNA of the CDR3: TGCGCCAGCAGCATAGGGGGAAGCAATCAGCCCCAGCATTTT. Amino acid sequence: CASSIGGSNQPQHF.

The CDR3 here is CASSFGTGGFEQYF. The CDR3, as DNA: TGTGCCAGCAGTTTCGGGACAGGGGGTTTCGAGCAGTACTTC. The chain combines TRBV2 with TRBJ2-7; 11 bases are a match to TRBD1. With V trimmed by 5 bases and J by 6 bases, 6 bases remained unmatched. Germline V lookup: CDR1 SNHLY, CDR2 FYNNEI. This CDR3 has 14 amino acids.

This chain joins TRBV24-1 and TRBJ2-5; 8 bases map to TRBD2. The CDR3 sequence is 16 residues long. The germline gives CDR1 KGHDR, CDR2 SFDVKD. J was trimmed by 4 bases and V by 6 bases; bases with no gene match: 12. The CDR3 sequence: CATSSGSGDLRETQYF. DNA for the CDR3: TGTGCCACCAGTTCGGGTAGCGGGGACCTCCGAGAGACCCAGTACTTC.

The chain is built from TRBV10-1 and TRBJ1-2; 10 bases agree with TRBD1. The V gene's germline CDR1 is WNHNN and CDR2 SYGVQD (reference sequence). The junction had 11 bases not matched to a gene; V was cut back by 2 bases and J by 8 bases. The CDR3 has 16 amino acids. CDR3 nucleotide sequence: TGCGCCAGCAGTGAGCAGATTGGGACAGGGGTCGGAGGCTACACCTTC. Translating gives CASSEQIGTGVGGYTF.

The chain joins TRBV14 to TRBJ1-6, with 9 bases matching TRBD1. CDR3 length equals 16 residues. The germline CDR1 and CDR2 sequences are SGHDN and FVKESK. Losses at the gene ends were 3 bases for V and 2 bases for J; bases not matched to a gene: 2. Here the CDR3 reads CASSQGDRAYNSPLHF. The CDR3 DNA is TGTGCCAGCAGCCAGGGGGACAGGGCCTATAATTCACCCCTCCACTTT.

The V gene is TRBV28, the J gene TRBJ1-2, with D hard to call. The V and J ends lost 7 bases and 10 bases respectively, with 22 bases between them. The CDR3 runs 14 residues. The germline V gene has CDR1 MDHEN and CDR2 SYDVKM. The CDR3 region has the DNA TGTGCCAGCAAATCGATGGGTCCAGGTGGCCTCTACACCTTC. Translation: CASKSMGPGGLYTF.

V gene TRBV6-5 combines with J gene TRBJ2-7; 8 positions match TRBD1. This CDR3 has 14 residues. Germline V gene lookup returns CDR1 MNHEY and CDR2 SVGAGI. V was pared by 6 bases and J by 4 bases, with 8 bases of the junction left unmatched. In DNA form, the CDR3 reads TGTGCCAGCAGAACCGGGACAGGCAGATACGAGCAGTACTTC. This codes for CASRTGTGRYEQYF.

V and J are TRBV4-1 and TRBJ2-7, with D tentatively TRBD2 (6 bases). CDR1 MGHRA and CDR2 YSYEKL come from the germline V gene. The V end was cut by 0 bases, the J end by 5 bases, with 11 bases between. CDR3 length: 14 amino acids. The CDR3 region has the DNA TGCGCCAGCAGCCAAGATCAGCGGGTAGACGAGCAGTACTTC. Amino acids: CASSQDQRVDEQYF.

This chain's CDR3 is CAISEDGTGELFF. CDR3 coding DNA: TGTGCCATCAGTGAGGACGGGACCGGGGAGCTGTTTTTT. This rearrangement joins TRBV10-3 to TRBJ2-2; no firm D call. The germline V gene has CDR1 ENHRY and CDR2 SYGVKD. The V end was cut by 2 bases, the J end by 5 bases, with 6 bases between. The CDR3 length is 13 residues.

The chain uses TRBV19 and TRBJ2-7, with 9 bases aligning to TRBD1. V was clipped by 6 bases and J by 1 base; unmatched bases: 4. Germline loops: CDR1 LNHDA, CDR2 SQIVND (reference sequence). CDR3 length equals 14 residues. The CDR3 loop reads CASRRTGASYEQYF. The CDR3 coding sequence is TGTGCCAGTAGGAGGACAGGGGCATCCTACGAGCAGTACTTC.

Only a few counts were recorded for this clone. The chain employs TRBV6-5 and TRBJ2-7, with unresolved D. There are 15 residues in the CDR3. Trimming took off 1 base at V and 0 bases at J, with 10 bases between the two ends. Germline CDR1 and CDR2: MNHEY and SVGAGI. CDR3 in DNA: TGTGCCAGCAGTTACTTCACCGCCAGCTCCTACGAGCAGTACTTC. Its translation is CASSYFTASSYEQYF.

The V call is TRBV12-5, the J call TRBJ2-1; D might be TRBD2 (7 bases). V lost 5 bases, J lost 9 bases, and 20 bases lay in between. Germline V gene lookup returns CDR1 LGHNT and CDR2 FRNRAP. The CDR3 is 15 residues long. CDR3 residues: CASGQSRGLSVEQFF. As DNA, the CDR3 is TGTGCTAGTGGTCAGTCGCGGGGGCTAAGTGTTGAGCAGTTCTTC.

This clone has just one count. The V gene is TRBV7-2, the J gene TRBJ1-6; D possibly corresponds to TRBD1 (5 bases). The V and J ends lost 0 bases and 2 bases respectively, with 14 bases between them. This CDR3 is built from 18 residues. Germline V gives CDR1 SGHTA, CDR2 FQGNSA. The CDR3 loop reads CASSLAMEGITYNSPLHF. The DNA for the CDR3 is TGTGCCAGCAGCTTAGCGATGGAGGGGATAACCTATAATTCACCCCTCCACTTT.

V and J are TRBV15 and TRBJ2-7; D gene uncertain. Trimming removed 0 bases from V and 4 bases from J, with 10 bases in between. The length of the CDR3 is 14 residues. Germline CDR1 is LNHNV and CDR2 is YYDKDF (reference sequence). CDR3 nucleotide sequence: TGTGCCACCAGCAGAGATCGACACCGTTACGAGCAGTACTTC. It specifies CATSRDRHRYEQYF.

The V call is TRBV28, the J call TRBJ1-5; 7 nucleotides align to TRBD1. The CDR3 is made up of 15 amino acids. Germline CDR1 MDHEN, CDR2 SYDVKM. V shed 3 bases and J 3 bases; nucleotides not matched to a gene: 5. CDR3 nucleotide sequence: TGTGCCAGCAGTTTGGGGGACAGAAACAATCAGCCCCAGCATTTT. Amino acids: CASSLGDRNNQPQHF.

This clone was recorded only once. This sequence joins TRBV4-3 and TRBJ2-1; no definite D call. This CDR3 region has 13 residues. Trimming removed 0 bases from V and 11 bases from J, with 11 bases in between. Germline V CDR1 and CDR2: LGHNA, YSLEER. The DNA of the CDR3 is TGCGCCAGCAGCCAAGATCAGACAATTAAGCAGTTCTTC. It yields the protein CASSQDQTIKQFF.

V gene TRBV3-1 (or the pseudogene TRBV3-2) combines with J gene TRBJ1-6, with D perhaps TRBD1 (6 bases). The CDR3 totals 14 residues. V lost 2 bases, J lost 8 bases, and 10 bases lay in between. The V gene's germline CDR1 is LGHDT and CDR2 YNNKEL (reference sequence). CDR3 protein: CASSQQGSDSPLHF. The DNA for the CDR3 is TGTGCCAGCAGCCAACAGGGGTCGGATTCACCCCTCCACTTT.